This T cell receptor (beta chain) was obtained from a study of CD8+ T cells in alopecia areata. Study-wide context: A regimen of oral tofacitinib, 5 to 10 mg twice daily, was given to treated patients.

The authors extracted RNA and reverse transcribed it into cDNA as the sequencing template. The protocol was immunoSEQ multiplex PCR, while the TCRdb copy is restricted to in-frame clones and leaves out a portion. The sample includes about 100,000 clones, around 47% seen only once; the top ten take 18%. The treatment here: oral pan-JAK inhibitor, 5-10 mg twice daily. Sampling of alopecia areata patients yielded lesional scalp punch biopsies as well as peripheral blood. Per germline, CDR1 SGHAT and CDR2 FQNNGV. V was trimmed by 6 bases and J by 2 bases, leaving 11 bases between them. The CDR3 runs 13 residues.

The chain joins TRBV11-2 to TRBJ2-7; D unresolved. The sequencing used CD8+ T cells sorted from blood, collected at week 24, from a patient treated with tofacitinib. This receptor was identified in a human donor with alopecia areata. The CDR3 reads CASSPTPAYEQYF. For the CDR3, the DNA is TGTGCCAGCAGTCCTACACCCGCCTACGAGCAGTACTTC.